The clone carrying this TCR beta chain was seen only a few times. The data derive from a study of T cells in Graves' hyperthyroidism and ophthalmopathy. Researchers took RNA transcripts and amplified the TCR beta CDR3 regions from them. Researchers ran a first-round RT-PCR on the TCR CDR3 using the HTBI primer set. From the multiplex PCR reads, TCRdb called clonotypes with MiXCR, one entry per CDR3 protein. The sample includes 600,000 or so distinct CDR3 sequences, about 14% seen only once; the top ten take over 6%. Germline CDR1 MNHEY, CDR2 SVGEGT. This CDR3 comprises 17 residues. Unmatched junction bases numbered 11, after V lost 1 base and J lost 5 bases.

This TCR was sampled from a woman aged 18-35 years with Graves' ophthalmopathy. The sample taken for sequencing was blood. V is TRBV6-2 or TRBV6-3 and J is TRBJ2-5; 9 bases align to TRBD2. DNA for the CDR3: TGTGCCAGCAGTTACTTCTTGACTAGCGGTAAAGGGGAGACCCAGTACTTC. It specifies CASSYFLTSGKGETQYF.